Listed below are T cell receptor beta chains from one sample, sequenced in a study of shared clonotypes between healthy human individuals. Profiling relied on immunoSEQ multiplex PCR, and the TCRdb table lists in-frame clones only, not all of them. Of 2 million to 3 million clones in the sample, 80% to 95% were seen once. Input material: naive CD4+ T cells from PBMCs. The origin of the receptors is a man between 18 and 29 years old in good health. Some clones in this sample may be carry-over from other donors' samples. CDR3s include the opening cysteine and the closing phenylalanine or tryptophan. D genes are given only for firm matches. A row's size may be missing; if present it is once, few, many or a size class.

j_call: TRBJ2-2
d_call: TRBD2
clone_size: .
v_call: TRBV4-1
cdr3_nt: TGCGCCAGCAGCCACGTTACGCACCCGATTACTAGCGGGAGAAAATCCGGGGAGCTGTTTTTT
cdr3_aa: CASSHVTHPITSGRKSGELFF

j_call: TRBJ2-3
d_call: .
clone_size: .
v_call: TRBV5-1
cdr3_nt: TGCGCCAGCAGCTTAGATGGACAGCCTGGGACAGATACGCAGTATTTT
cdr3_aa: CASSLDGQPGTDTQYF

j_call: TRBJ2-3
d_call: .
clone_size: .
v_call: TRBV18
cdr3_nt: TGTGCCAGCTCACCGACGGATAACACAGATACGCAGTATTTT
cdr3_aa: CASSPTDNTDTQYF

j_call: TRBJ2-1
d_call: TRBD2
clone_size: .
v_call: TRBV29-1
cdr3_nt: TGCAGCGTCTCCTGGCTAGCGGGAGTATTCAATGAGCAGTTCTTC
cdr3_aa: CSVSWLAGVFNEQFF

j_call: TRBJ1-5
d_call: .
clone_size: .
v_call: TRBV7-9
cdr3_nt: TGTGCCAGCAGCTTAGAGTTCGGGGGGCGTCTGAGCAATCAGCCCCAGCATTTT
cdr3_aa: CASSLEFGGRLSNQPQHF

j_call: TRBJ1-1
d_call: .
clone_size: .
v_call: TRBV4-2
cdr3_nt: TGTGCCAGCAGCCAAGAAGGGGGAAGAGAAGCTTTCTTT
cdr3_aa: CASSQEGGREAFF

j_call: TRBJ2-3
d_call: TRBD2
clone_size: .
v_call: TRBV2
cdr3_nt: TGTGCCAGCAAAGCGGGAGGGCCTGGAGATACGCAGTATTTT
cdr3_aa: CASKAGGPGDTQYF

j_call: TRBJ2-1
d_call: .
clone_size: once
v_call: TRBV7-9
cdr3_nt: TGTGCCAGCAGCCCCCGTTTGGGGGGGCAGACCTACAATGAGCAGTTCTTC
cdr3_aa: CASSPRLGGQTYNEQFF

j_call: TRBJ1-1
d_call: TRBD1
clone_size: .
v_call: TRBV5-4
cdr3_nt: TGTGCCAGCAGCCCCCAGGGGGGCGCCCACACTGAAGCTTTCTTT
cdr3_aa: CASSPQGGAHTEAFF

j_call: TRBJ1-2
d_call: .
clone_size: .
v_call: TRBV7-3
cdr3_nt: TGTGCCAGCAGCTTATGGGCCGGGGAAGGCTACACCTTC
cdr3_aa: CASSLWAGEGYTF

j_call: TRBJ2-7
d_call: .
clone_size: .
v_call: TRBV5-4
cdr3_nt: TGTGCCAGCAGCCCCCTCGGCGGATGGAGCTCCTACGAGCAGTACTTC
cdr3_aa: CASSPLGGWSSYEQYF

j_call: TRBJ2-7
d_call: .
clone_size: once
v_call: TRBV2
cdr3_nt: TGTGCCAGCAGGGCCCCGTACGAGCAGTACTTC
cdr3_aa: CASRAPYEQYF

j_call: TRBJ2-5
d_call: TRBD1
clone_size: once
v_call: TRBV7-9
cdr3_nt: TGTGCCAGCAGCCTAGGGGACAGGGGGCTCGAGACCCAGTACTTC
cdr3_aa: CASSLGDRGLETQYF

j_call: TRBJ2-7
d_call: .
clone_size: .
v_call: TRBV25-1
cdr3_nt: TGTGCCAGCAGTGAATACGGCAGGCAAGCCCACGAGCAGTACTTC
cdr3_aa: CASSEYGRQAHEQYF

j_call: TRBJ1-4
d_call: .
clone_size: .
v_call: TRBV7-8
cdr3_nt: TGTGCCAGCAGCTCCCGGGTTTCAACTAATGAAAAACTGTTTTTT
cdr3_aa: CASSSRVSTNEKLFF

j_call: TRBJ2-1
d_call: TRBD2
clone_size: .
v_call: TRBV15
cdr3_nt: TGTGCCACCACTAGCGGGAGGACGGATGAGCAGTTCTTC
cdr3_aa: CATTSGRTDEQFF

j_call: TRBJ2-3
d_call: .
clone_size: .
v_call: TRBV5-1
cdr3_nt: TGCGCCAGCAGCTCCGACGGACTACAGGGTTCGGATACGCAGTATTTT
cdr3_aa: CASSSDGLQGSDTQYF

j_call: TRBJ2-7
d_call: .
clone_size: .
v_call: TRBV28
cdr3_nt: TGTGCCAGCAGTTCCGTTCTGGGAGGGGGAGTCGAGCAGTACTTC
cdr3_aa: CASSSVLGGGVEQYF

j_call: TRBJ2-7
d_call: .
clone_size: .
v_call: TRBV5-4
cdr3_nt: TGTGCCAGCAGCTTGGGCGAACCAGGGACCCACGAGCAGTACTTC
cdr3_aa: CASSLGEPGTHEQYF

j_call: TRBJ2-7
d_call: TRBD2
clone_size: .
v_call: TRBV18
cdr3_nt: TGTGCCAGCTCACCTCTTGCGGGAGGGCCTAATATCGAGCAGTACTTC
cdr3_aa: CASSPLAGGPNIEQYF

j_call: TRBJ1-5
d_call: TRBD1
clone_size: .
v_call: TRBV2
cdr3_nt: TGTGCCACGCAGGGGGAAAGCAATCAGCCCCAGCATTTT
cdr3_aa: CATQGESNQPQHF

j_call: TRBJ1-5
d_call: .
clone_size: .
v_call: TRBV15
cdr3_nt: TGTGCCACCAGCAGAGAGGGACCCAGCAATCAGCCCCAGCATTTT
cdr3_aa: CATSREGPSNQPQHF

j_call: TRBJ1-1
d_call: .
clone_size: few
v_call: TRBV30
cdr3_nt: TGTGCCTGGGGGAGGAACACTGAAGCTTTCTTT
cdr3_aa: CAWGRNTEAFF

j_call: TRBJ1-2
d_call: TRBD1
clone_size: .
v_call: TRBV28
cdr3_nt: TGTGCCAGCAGTTCCGGGACAGATGGCTACACCTTC
cdr3_aa: CASSSGTDGYTF

j_call: TRBJ2-3
d_call: .
clone_size: .
v_call: TRBV7-9
cdr3_nt: TGTGCCAGCAGCTTAGCAGGGCAGATTAACACAGATACGCAGTATTTT
cdr3_aa: CASSLAGQINTDTQYF

j_call: TRBJ1-1
d_call: .
clone_size: .
v_call: TRBV2
cdr3_nt: TGTGCCAGCAGAGAAGGGAGTGGGACTGAAGCTTTCTTT
cdr3_aa: CASREGSGTEAFF

j_call: TRBJ1-1
d_call: .
clone_size: .
v_call: TRBV15
cdr3_nt: TGTGCCACCAACAATCGGACGGTAAACACTGAAGCTTTCTTT
cdr3_aa: CATNNRTVNTEAFF

j_call: TRBJ2-7
d_call: .
clone_size: .
v_call: TRBV6-5
cdr3_nt: TGTGCCAGCAGCCCAGGACGCTACGAGCAGTACTTC
cdr3_aa: CASSPGRYEQYF

j_call: TRBJ1-3
d_call: TRBD1
clone_size: .
v_call: TRBV7-9
cdr3_nt: TGTGCCAGCAGCCCAGACAGGGGGTCCGGAAACACCATATATTTT
cdr3_aa: CASSPDRGSGNTIYF

j_call: TRBJ2-5
d_call: .
clone_size: .
v_call: TRBV11-3
cdr3_nt: TGTGCCAGCAGCTTAAGCAGGGCCGGAGAGACCCAGTACTTC
cdr3_aa: CASSLSRAGETQYF

j_call: TRBJ1-2
d_call: .
clone_size: .
v_call: TRBV4-1
cdr3_nt: TGCGCCAGCAGCCAAGACCCGGCACGTGGCTACACCTTC
cdr3_aa: CASSQDPARGYTF

j_call: TRBJ2-7
d_call: TRBD2
clone_size: .
v_call: TRBV7-6
cdr3_nt: TGTGCCAGCAGCCTTAGCGGGGTGGACTACGAGCAGTACTTC
cdr3_aa: CASSLSGVDYEQYF

j_call: TRBJ1-4
d_call: TRBD1
clone_size: .
v_call: TRBV27
cdr3_nt: TGTGCCAGCAGTCCACCGGGACAGGGGAATGAAAAACTGTTTTTT
cdr3_aa: CASSPPGQGNEKLFF

j_call: TRBJ2-1
d_call: .
clone_size: .
v_call: TRBV7-3
cdr3_nt: TGTGCCAGCAGCCGACTAACCAACAATGAGCAGTTCTTC
cdr3_aa: CASSRLTNNEQFF

j_call: TRBJ2-1
d_call: .
clone_size: .
v_call: TRBV11-3
cdr3_nt: TGTGCCAGCAGCCGGGCGGGGTTGGTTTCTCAGAGGGTGAAGTTCTTC
cdr3_aa: CASSRAGLVSQRVKFF

j_call: TRBJ2-3
d_call: TRBD2
clone_size: .
v_call: TRBV5-1
cdr3_nt: TGCGCCAGCAGCTTTATGGGTCCGGGGAGGGTCTTCGCAGATACGCAGTATTTT
cdr3_aa: CASSFMGPGRVFADTQYF

j_call: TRBJ2-5
d_call: .
clone_size: .
v_call: TRBV25-1
cdr3_nt: TGTGCCAGCAATCCCCGGGGCATGGGTATACAAGAGACCCAGTACTTC
cdr3_aa: CASNPRGMGIQETQYF

j_call: TRBJ2-2
d_call: .
clone_size: .
v_call: TRBV5-1
cdr3_nt: TGCGCCAGCAGCTTGGTTCAGGCGAACACCGGGGAGCTGTTTTTT
cdr3_aa: CASSLVQANTGELFF

j_call: TRBJ1-2
d_call: .
clone_size: .
v_call: TRBV7-9
cdr3_nt: TGTGCCAGCAGTCGACAGGAGATTTATGGCTACACCTTC
cdr3_aa: CASSRQEIYGYTF

j_call: TRBJ1-1
d_call: .
clone_size: .
v_call: TRBV20-1
cdr3_nt: TGCAGTGTAGTTCTGAACACTGAAGCTTTCTTT
cdr3_aa: CSVVLNTEAFF

j_call: TRBJ2-7
d_call: .
clone_size: .
v_call: TRBV28
cdr3_nt: TGTGCCAGCAGTCGTCGCAGGGACGCATCCTACGAGCAGTACTTC
cdr3_aa: CASSRRRDASYEQYF

j_call: TRBJ1-2
d_call: .
clone_size: .
v_call: TRBV12-5
cdr3_nt: TGTGCTAGTGGTTTAGACCACAGGACGGGCTATGGCTACACCTTC
cdr3_aa: CASGLDHRTGYGYTF

j_call: TRBJ2-7
d_call: TRBD1
clone_size: .
v_call: TRBV5-4
cdr3_nt: TGTGCCAGCAGCCCACGACAGGGGTCAACCTACGAGCAGTACTTC
cdr3_aa: CASSPRQGSTYEQYF

j_call: TRBJ1-1
d_call: .
clone_size: .
v_call: TRBV5-6
cdr3_nt: TGTGCCAGCAGCTTGTCAGGACGTCTAAACACTGAAGCTTTCTTT
cdr3_aa: CASSLSGRLNTEAFF

j_call: TRBJ2-7
d_call: TRBD2
clone_size: .
v_call: TRBV6-5
cdr3_nt: TGTGCCAGCAGTTACCGGGGACTAGCGATTAACGAGCAGTACTTC
cdr3_aa: CASSYRGLAINEQYF

j_call: TRBJ2-7
d_call: TRBD2
clone_size: .
v_call: TRBV19
cdr3_nt: TGTGCCAGTAGTATTCGGGGACTAGCGGGAGGTAGTTACGAGCAGTACTTC
cdr3_aa: CASSIRGLAGGSYEQYF

j_call: TRBJ1-2
d_call: .
clone_size: .
v_call: TRBV28
cdr3_nt: TGTGCCAGCAGGGAGGCCTCCTATGGCTACACCTTC
cdr3_aa: CASREASYGYTF

j_call: TRBJ2-3
d_call: .
clone_size: .
v_call: TRBV29-1
cdr3_nt: TGCAGCGTTCGCGGGCGCAGCACAGATACGCAGTATTTT
cdr3_aa: CSVRGRSTDTQYF

j_call: TRBJ2-5
d_call: .
clone_size: .
v_call: TRBV5-1
cdr3_nt: TGCGCCAGCGCCTGGCCGGGGGTGACCCCCCAGTACTTC
cdr3_aa: CASAWPGVTPQYF

j_call: TRBJ2-1
d_call: TRBD1
clone_size: .
v_call: TRBV11-1
cdr3_nt: TGTGCCAGCAGCCCCGCAGGACAGGGGCCCTACAATGAGCAGTTCTTC
cdr3_aa: CASSPAGQGPYNEQFF

j_call: TRBJ1-5
d_call: TRBD1
clone_size: .
v_call: TRBV7-9
cdr3_nt: TGTGCCAGCAGCTTTTCAGACAGGGGTGGCAATCAGCCCCAGCATTTT
cdr3_aa: CASSFSDRGGNQPQHF

j_call: TRBJ2-5
d_call: .
clone_size: .
v_call: TRBV2
cdr3_nt: TGTGCCAGCGGGATGACTAGTTCAGGAGAGACCCAGTACTTC
cdr3_aa: CASGMTSSGETQYF